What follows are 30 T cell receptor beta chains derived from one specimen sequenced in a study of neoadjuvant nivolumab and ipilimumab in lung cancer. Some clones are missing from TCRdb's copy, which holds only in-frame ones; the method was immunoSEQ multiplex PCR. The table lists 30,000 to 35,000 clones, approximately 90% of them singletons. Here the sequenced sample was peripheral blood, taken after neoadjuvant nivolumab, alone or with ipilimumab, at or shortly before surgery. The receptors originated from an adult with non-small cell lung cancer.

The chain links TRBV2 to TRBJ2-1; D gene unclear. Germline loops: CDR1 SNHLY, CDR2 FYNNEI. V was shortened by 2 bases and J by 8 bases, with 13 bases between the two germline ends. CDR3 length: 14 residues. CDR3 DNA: TGTGCCAGCAGTGAACAGAACCCTTCCCATGAGCAGTTCTTC. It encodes CASSEQNPSHEQFF.

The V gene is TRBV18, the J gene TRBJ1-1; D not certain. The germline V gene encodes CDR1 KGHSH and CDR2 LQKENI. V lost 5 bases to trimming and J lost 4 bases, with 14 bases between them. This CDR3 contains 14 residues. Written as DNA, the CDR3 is TGTGCCAGCTCAAGGGAGGTCCCTTTCACTGAAGCTTTCTTT. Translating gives CASSREVPFTEAFF.

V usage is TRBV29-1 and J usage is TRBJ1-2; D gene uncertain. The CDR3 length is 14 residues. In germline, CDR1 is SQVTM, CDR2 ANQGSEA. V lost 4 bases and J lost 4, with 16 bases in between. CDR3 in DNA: TGCAGCGTTGGGGAAGGGCCTCTCGGCTATGGCTACACCTTC. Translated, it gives CSVGEGPLGYGYTF.

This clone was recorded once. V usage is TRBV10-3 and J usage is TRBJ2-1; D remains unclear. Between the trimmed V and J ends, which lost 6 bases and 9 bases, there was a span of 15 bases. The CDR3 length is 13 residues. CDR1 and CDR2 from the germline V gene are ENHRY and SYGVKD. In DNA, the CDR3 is TGTGCCATCAGCGCCGACGGACCCGCTGAGCAGTTCTTC. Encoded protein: CAISADGPAEQFF.

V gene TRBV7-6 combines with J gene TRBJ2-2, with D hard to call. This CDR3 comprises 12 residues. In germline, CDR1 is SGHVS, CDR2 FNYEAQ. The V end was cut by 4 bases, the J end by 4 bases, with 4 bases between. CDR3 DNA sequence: TGTGCCAGCAGCTCCTTCACCGGGGAGCTGTTTTTT. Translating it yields CASSSFTGELFF.

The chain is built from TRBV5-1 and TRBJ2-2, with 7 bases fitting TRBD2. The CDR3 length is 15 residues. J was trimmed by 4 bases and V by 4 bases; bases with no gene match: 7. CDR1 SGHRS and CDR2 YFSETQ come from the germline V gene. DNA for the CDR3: TGCGCCAGCAGCCCGGGGGGTTCGGGCACCGGGGAGCTGTTTTTT. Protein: CASSPGGSGTGELFF.

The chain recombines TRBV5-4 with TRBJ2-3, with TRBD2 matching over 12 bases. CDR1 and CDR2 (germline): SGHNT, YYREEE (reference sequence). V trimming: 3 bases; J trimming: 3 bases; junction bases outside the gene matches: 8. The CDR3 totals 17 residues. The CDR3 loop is CASSSRAGTSGTDTQYF. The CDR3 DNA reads TGTGCCAGCAGCTCCCGAGCCGGGACTAGCGGGACAGATACGCAGTATTTT.

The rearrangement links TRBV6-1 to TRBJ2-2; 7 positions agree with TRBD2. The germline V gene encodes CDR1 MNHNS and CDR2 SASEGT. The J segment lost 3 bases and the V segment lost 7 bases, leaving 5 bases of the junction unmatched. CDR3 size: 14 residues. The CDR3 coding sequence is TGTGCCAGCATACAGCGGGGATACACCGGGGAGCTGTTTTTT. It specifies CASIQRGYTGELFF.

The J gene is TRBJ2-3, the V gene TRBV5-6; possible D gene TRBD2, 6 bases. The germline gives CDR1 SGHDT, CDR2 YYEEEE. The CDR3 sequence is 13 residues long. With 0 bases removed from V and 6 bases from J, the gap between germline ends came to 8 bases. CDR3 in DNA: TGTGCCAGCAGCTTGGGCGGGGAGGATACGCAGTATTTT. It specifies CASSLGGEDTQYF.

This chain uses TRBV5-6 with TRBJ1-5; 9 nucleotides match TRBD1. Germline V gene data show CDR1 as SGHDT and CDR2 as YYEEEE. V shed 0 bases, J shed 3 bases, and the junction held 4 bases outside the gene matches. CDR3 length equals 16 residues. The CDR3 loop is CASSLGGQGANQPQHF. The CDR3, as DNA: TGTGCCAGCAGCTTGGGGGGACAGGGTGCCAATCAGCCCCAGCATTTT.

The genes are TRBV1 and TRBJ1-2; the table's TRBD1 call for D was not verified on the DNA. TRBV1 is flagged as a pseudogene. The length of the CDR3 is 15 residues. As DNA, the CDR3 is TGCACCAGCAGCCAATTCGAGGACAGGGGGAGAGGCTACACCTTC. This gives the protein CTSSQFEDRGRGYTF.

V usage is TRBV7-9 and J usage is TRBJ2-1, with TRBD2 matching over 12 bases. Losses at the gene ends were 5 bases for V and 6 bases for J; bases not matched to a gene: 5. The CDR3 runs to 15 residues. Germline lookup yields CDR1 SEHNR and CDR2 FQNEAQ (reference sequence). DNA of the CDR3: TGTGCCAGCAGCGTGCTAGCGGGGGGGTTCAATGAGCAGTTCTTC. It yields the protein CASSVLAGGFNEQFF.

The CDR3 region has the DNA TGTGCCAGCAGCTTAACAGGGGGCGGGGGTGTCATCTATGGCTACACCTTC. Translated: CASSLTGGGGVIYGYTF. The rearrangement joins TRBV7-2 to TRBJ1-2; 9 bases agree with TRBD1. The CDR3 runs 17 residues. The trim removed 2 bases at V and 4 bases at J, leaving 11 bases unmatched. Germline V gene data show CDR1 as SGHTA and CDR2 as FQGNSA.

CDR3 in amino acids: CASRAVDGKNIQYF. The CDR3 nucleotides are TGTGCCAGCAGGGCAGTGGACGGCAAAAACATTCAGTACTTC. J is TRBJ2-4 and V is TRBV6-5; D is unclear. The CDR3 extends over 14 amino acids. The germline V gene has CDR1 MNHEY and CDR2 SVGAGI. Trimming removed 6 bases at V and 3 bases at J, with 12 bases between.

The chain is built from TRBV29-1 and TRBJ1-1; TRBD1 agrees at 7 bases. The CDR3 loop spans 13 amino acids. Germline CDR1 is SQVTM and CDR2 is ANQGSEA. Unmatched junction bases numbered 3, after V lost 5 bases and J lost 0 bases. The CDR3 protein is CSVSTGMNTEAFF. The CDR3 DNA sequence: TGCAGCGTTTCGACAGGGATGAACACTGAAGCTTTCTTT.

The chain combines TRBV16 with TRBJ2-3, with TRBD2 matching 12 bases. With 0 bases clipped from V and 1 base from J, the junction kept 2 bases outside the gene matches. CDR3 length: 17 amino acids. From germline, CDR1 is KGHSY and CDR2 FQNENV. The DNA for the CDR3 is TGTGCCAGCAGCCAATCGAGACTAGCGGGGGGCACAGATACGCAGTATTTT. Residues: CASSQSRLAGGTDTQYF.

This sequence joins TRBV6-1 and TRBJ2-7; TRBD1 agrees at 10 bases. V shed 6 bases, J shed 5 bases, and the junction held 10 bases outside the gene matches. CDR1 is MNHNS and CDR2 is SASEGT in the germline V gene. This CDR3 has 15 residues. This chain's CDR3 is CASRKPGQGFNEQYF. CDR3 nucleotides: TGTGCCAGCAGAAAACCGGGACAGGGGTTTAACGAGCAGTACTTC.

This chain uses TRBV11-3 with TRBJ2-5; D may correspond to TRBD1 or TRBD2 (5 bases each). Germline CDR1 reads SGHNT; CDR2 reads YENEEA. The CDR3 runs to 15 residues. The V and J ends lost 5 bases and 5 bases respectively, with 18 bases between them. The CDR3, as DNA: TGTGCCAGCAGCGAAGACCAGGGACCCCGGGAGACCCAGTACTTC. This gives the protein CASSEDQGPRETQYF.

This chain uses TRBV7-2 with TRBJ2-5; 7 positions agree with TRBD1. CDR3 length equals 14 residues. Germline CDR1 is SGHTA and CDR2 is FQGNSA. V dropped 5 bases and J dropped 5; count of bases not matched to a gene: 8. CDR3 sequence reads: CASSTRTGWETQYF. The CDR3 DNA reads TGTGCCAGCAGCACCCGGACAGGTTGGGAGACCCAGTACTTC.

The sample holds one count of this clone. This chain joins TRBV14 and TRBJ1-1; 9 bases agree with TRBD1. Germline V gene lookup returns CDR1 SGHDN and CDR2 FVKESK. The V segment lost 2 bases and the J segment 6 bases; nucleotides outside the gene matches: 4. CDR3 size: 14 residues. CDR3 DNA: TGTGCCAGCAGCCAAATTACAGGGGGCTCTGAAGCTTTCTTT. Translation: CASSQITGGSEAFF.

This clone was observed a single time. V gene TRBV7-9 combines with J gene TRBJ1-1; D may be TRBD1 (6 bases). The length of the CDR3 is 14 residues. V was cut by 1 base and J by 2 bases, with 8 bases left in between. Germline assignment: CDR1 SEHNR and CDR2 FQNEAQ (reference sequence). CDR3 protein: CASSLGQVNTEAFF. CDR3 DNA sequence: TGTGCCAGCAGCTTAGGACAGGTTAACACTGAAGCTTTCTTT.

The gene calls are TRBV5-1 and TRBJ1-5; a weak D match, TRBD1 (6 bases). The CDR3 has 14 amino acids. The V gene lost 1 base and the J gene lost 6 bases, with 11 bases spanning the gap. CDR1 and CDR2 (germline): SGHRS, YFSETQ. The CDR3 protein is CASSLSGAGQPQHF. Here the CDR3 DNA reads TGCGCCAGCAGCTTGTCAGGGGCAGGTCAGCCCCAGCATTTT.

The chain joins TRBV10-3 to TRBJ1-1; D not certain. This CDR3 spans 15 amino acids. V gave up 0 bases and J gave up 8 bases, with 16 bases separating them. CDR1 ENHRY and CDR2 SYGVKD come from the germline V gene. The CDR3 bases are TGTGCCATCAGTGAGTCGAGTTCTTGGGCCCCCGAAGCTTTCTTT. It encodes CAISESSSWAPEAFF.

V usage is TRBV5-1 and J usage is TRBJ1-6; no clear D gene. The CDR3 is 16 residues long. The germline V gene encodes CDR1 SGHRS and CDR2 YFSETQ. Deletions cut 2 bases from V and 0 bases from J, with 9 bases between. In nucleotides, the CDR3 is TGCGCCAGCAGCTTTTCAGAGAGCTCCTATAATTCACCCCTCCACTTT. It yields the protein CASSFSESSYNSPLHF.

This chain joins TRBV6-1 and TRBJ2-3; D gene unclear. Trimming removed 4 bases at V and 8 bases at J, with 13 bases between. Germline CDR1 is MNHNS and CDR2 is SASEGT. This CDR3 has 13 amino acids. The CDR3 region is CASSGLEMTTQYF. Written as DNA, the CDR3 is TGTGCCAGCAGTGGTCTAGAAATGACTACGCAGTATTTT.

CDR3 region: CASSRGGFNGYTF. DNA for the CDR3: TGTGCCAGCTCAAGGGGGGGTTTCAATGGCTACACCTTC. The rearrangement links TRBV18 to TRBJ1-2, with D maybe TRBD1 (6 bases). V lost 5 bases and J 6 bases, leaving 13 bases between the germline ends. The length of the CDR3 is 13 residues. Germline V gives CDR1 KGHSH, CDR2 LQKENI.

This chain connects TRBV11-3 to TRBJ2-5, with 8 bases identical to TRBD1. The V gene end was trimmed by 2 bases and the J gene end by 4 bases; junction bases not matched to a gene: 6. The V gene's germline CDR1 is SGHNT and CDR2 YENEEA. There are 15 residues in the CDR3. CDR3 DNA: TGTGCCAGCAGCTTATCTCCAGGGGGCCGAGAGACCCAGTACTTC. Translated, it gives CASSLSPGGRETQYF.

CDR3 nucleotides: TGTGCCAGCAGCTTAGATACGTTTGGACAGGGGGCCTCCGAGCAGTACTTC. Amino acid sequence: CASSLDTFGQGASEQYF. The chain couples TRBV11-3 to TRBJ2-7; the match to TRBD1 covers 11 bases. The CDR3 contains 17 residues. Germline V gene sequence: CDR1 SGHNT, CDR2 YENEEA. Trimming cost V 0 bases and J 6 bases; bases outside gene matches: 10.

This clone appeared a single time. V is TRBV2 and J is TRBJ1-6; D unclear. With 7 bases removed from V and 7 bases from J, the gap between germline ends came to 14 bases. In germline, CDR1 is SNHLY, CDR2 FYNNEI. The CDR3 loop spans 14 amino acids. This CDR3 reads CASTHVSGNSPLHF. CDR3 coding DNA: TGTGCCAGCACCCACGTTTCGGGGAATTCACCCCTCCACTTT.

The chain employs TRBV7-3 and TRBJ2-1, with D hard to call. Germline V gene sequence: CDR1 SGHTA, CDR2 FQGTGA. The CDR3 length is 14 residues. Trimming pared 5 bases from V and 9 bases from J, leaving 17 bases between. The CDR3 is CASSPSTRQSEQFF. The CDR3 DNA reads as TGTGCCAGCAGCCCCTCGACTCGGCAGAGTGAGCAGTTCTTC. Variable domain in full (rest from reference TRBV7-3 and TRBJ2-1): GAGVSQTPSNKVTEKGKYVELRCDPISGHTALYWYRQSLGQGPEFLIYFQGTGAADDSGLPNDRFFAVRPEGSVSTLKIQRTERGDSAVYLCASSPSTRQSEQFFGPGTRLTVL.